A selection of T cell receptor beta chains follows, all from one sample in a study of T cells in Graves' hyperthyroidism and ophthalmopathy. In TCRdb, the multiplex PCR reads were re-called with MiXCR into one record per CDR3 protein. The profile covers 550,000 to 600,000 distinct CDR3 sequences, with 15% to 20% appearing a single time and 18% taken by the ten largest. Material: blood. The receptor set was obtained from a woman aged 18-29 years with Graves' hyperthyroidism. Each CDR3 is given with its conserved first and last residue. The order of the fields is V gene, clone size, J gene, D gene, CDR3 protein, CDR3 DNA. D genes are given only for firm matches. Part of the rows lack a size; the others show once, few, many or a class for expanded clones.

V gene: TRBV20-1; clone size: few; J gene: TRBJ1-4; D gene: -; CDR3 protein: CSALTLWETNEKLFF; CDR3 DNA: TGCAGTGCCCTAACCCTTTGGGAAACTAATGAAAAACTGTTTTTT
V gene: TRBV6-5; clone size: many; J gene: TRBJ1-1; D gene: TRBD1; CDR3 protein: CASSYPIVTGYTEAFF; CDR3 DNA: TGTGCCAGCAGTTACCCGATAGTGACAGGGTACACTGAAGCTTTCTTT
V gene: TRBV19; clone size: -; J gene: TRBJ1-2; D gene: TRBD1; CDR3 protein: CASSSRTGGTANYGYTF; CDR3 DNA: TGTGCCAGTAGTTCACGGACAGGGGGCACAGCTAACTATGGCTACACCTTC
V gene: TRBV5-1; clone size: -; J gene: TRBJ1-1; D gene: TRBD1; CDR3 protein: CASSLGQAVWDTEGFF; CDR3 DNA: TGCGCCAGCAGCTTAGGACAGGCTGTCTGGGACACTGAAGGTTTCTTT
V gene: TRBV15; clone size: -; J gene: TRBJ1-3; D gene: -; CDR3 protein: CATSRRDSSGNTIYF; CDR3 DNA: TGTGCCACCAGCAGGAGGGATTCTTCTGGAAACACCATATATTTT
V gene: TRBV3-1; clone size: many; J gene: TRBJ2-7; D gene: -; CDR3 protein: CASSQGSVEQYF; CDR3 DNA: TGTGCCAGCAGCCAAGGGTCGGTTGAGCAGTACTTC
V gene: TRBV9; clone size: -; J gene: TRBJ2-5; D gene: TRBD2; CDR3 protein: CASSVASGAETQYF; CDR3 DNA: TGTGCCAGCAGCGTAGCTAGCGGGGCGGAGACCCAGTACTTC
V gene: TRBV20-1; clone size: many; J gene: TRBJ1-2; D gene: TRBD1; CDR3 protein: CSASTGTGGYGYTF; CDR3 DNA: TGCAGTGCTAGCACCGGGACAGGGGGCTATGGCTACACCTTC
V gene: TRBV28; clone size: many; J gene: TRBJ1-6; D gene: TRBD1; CDR3 protein: CASSVNRGRSPLHF; CDR3 DNA: TGTGCCAGCAGTGTTAACAGGGGGCGATCACCCCTCCACTTT
V gene: TRBV14; clone size: -; J gene: TRBJ2-3; D gene: TRBD2; CDR3 protein: CASNQRGGAVTQYF; CDR3 DNA: TGTGCCAGCAACCAACGGGGGGGTGCCGTTACGCAGTATTTT
V gene: TRBV20-1; clone size: -; J gene: TRBJ1-1; D gene: -; CDR3 protein: CSAREGSGEAEALF; CDR3 DNA: TGCAGTGCTAGAGAAGGCAGCGGGGAGGCTGAAGCTCTCTTT
V gene: TRBV13; clone size: few; J gene: TRBJ2-1; D gene: TRBD2; CDR3 protein: CASSLGLTSGVFHEQFF; CDR3 DNA: TGTGCCAGCAGCTTAGGCCTGACTAGCGGGGTGTTCCATGAGCAGTTCTTC
V gene: TRBV27; clone size: -; J gene: TRBJ2-1; D gene: TRBD2; CDR3 protein: CASRKGSGTSDSGEQFF; CDR3 DNA: TGTGCCAGCAGGAAGGGATCCGGGACTAGCGACTCTGGTGAGCAGTTCTTC
V gene: TRBV29-1; clone size: -; J gene: TRBJ2-3; D gene: TRBD2; CDR3 protein: CSVGGSSDTQYF; CDR3 DNA: TGCAGCGTGGGAGGGAGTTCAGATACGCAGTATTTT
V gene: TRBV19; clone size: -; J gene: TRBJ2-3; D gene: -; CDR3 protein: CASSGDRPSVRTDTQYF; CDR3 DNA: -
V gene: TRBV7-8; clone size: -; J gene: TRBJ2-2; D gene: TRBD2; CDR3 protein: CASSFFLGLAGRTGELFF; CDR3 DNA: TGTGCCAGCAGCTTTTTTCTGGGACTAGCGGGGAGGACCGGGGAGCTGTTTTTT
V gene: TRBV6-1; clone size: many; J gene: TRBJ1-4; D gene: -; CDR3 protein: CASSEARTLPNEKLFF; CDR3 DNA: TGTGCCAGCAGTGAAGCACGGACGCTCCCAAATGAAAAACTGTTTTTT
V gene: TRBV24-1; clone size: few; J gene: TRBJ1-5; D gene: -; CDR3 protein: CATRRDSNQPQHF; CDR3 DNA: TGTGCCACCAGGAGGGATAGCAATCAGCCCCAGCATTTT
V gene: TRBV6-4; clone size: many; J gene: TRBJ2-3; D gene: TRBD2; CDR3 protein: CASSDGGSGGDTQYF; CDR3 DNA: TGTGCCAGCAGTGACGGGGGTAGCGGGGGAGATACGCAGTATTTT
V gene: TRBV4-3; clone size: few; J gene: TRBJ1-1; D gene: -; CDR3 protein: CASSLESGSGTEAFF; CDR3 DNA: TGCGCCAGCAGCTTAGAGTCGGGATCGGGTACTGAAGCTTTCTTT
V gene: TRBV6-1; clone size: few; J gene: TRBJ2-3; D gene: -; CDR3 protein: CASSDWAGGTDTQYF; CDR3 DNA: TGTGCCAGCAGTGATTGGGCAGGGGGGACAGATACGCAGTATTTT
V gene: TRBV5-1; clone size: few; J gene: TRBJ2-7; D gene: TRBD2; CDR3 protein: CASSLTTTGGYEQYF; CDR3 DNA: TGCGCCAGCAGCTTGACCACCACCGGGGGGTACGAGCAGTACTTC
V gene: TRBV20-1; clone size: many; J gene: TRBJ2-2; D gene: TRBD2; CDR3 protein: CSAQGLTNTGELFF; CDR3 DNA: TGCAGTGCCCAGGGACTAACGAACACCGGGGAGCTGTTTTTT
V gene: TRBV2; clone size: -; J gene: TRBJ2-7; D gene: -; CDR3 protein: CASTILGADYEQYF; CDR3 DNA: TGTGCCAGCACTATATTGGGAGCCGATTACGAGCAGTACTTC
V gene: TRBV24-1; clone size: many; J gene: TRBJ1-1; D gene: -; CDR3 protein: CATSQGCIRGTEAFF; CDR3 DNA: TGTGCCACCAGTCAGGGGTGCATCCGGGGCACTGAGGCTTTCTTT
V gene: TRBV6-6; clone size: once; J gene: TRBJ1-4; D gene: TRBD1; CDR3 protein: CASSYSGGTGNEKLFF; CDR3 DNA: TGTGCCAGCAGTTACTCGGGCGGGACAGGGAATGAAAAACTGTTTTTT
V gene: TRBV24-1; clone size: many; J gene: TRBJ1-4; D gene: TRBD1; CDR3 protein: CATADRVKEKLFF; CDR3 DNA: TGTGCCACCGCAGACAGGGTGAAGGAAAAACTGTTTTTT
V gene: TRBV12-3/TRBV12-4; clone size: many; J gene: TRBJ2-7; D gene: TRBD1; CDR3 protein: CASSNRGSYEQYF; CDR3 DNA: TGTGCCAGCAGCAACAGGGGGTCCTACGAGCAGTACTTC
V gene: TRBV12-5; clone size: many; J gene: TRBJ2-1; D gene: TRBD2; CDR3 protein: CASGTLAGGRQQFF; CDR3 DNA: TGTGCTAGTGGGACACTAGCGGGGGGGCGGCAGCAGTTCTTC
V gene: TRBV9; clone size: -; J gene: TRBJ2-3; D gene: TRBD2; CDR3 protein: CASSVGGGPGTDTQYF; CDR3 DNA: TGTGCCAGCAGCGTAGGCGGGGGGCCGGGCACAGATACGCAGTATTTT
V gene: TRBV28; clone size: -; J gene: TRBJ2-2; D gene: TRBD2; CDR3 protein: CASSQTSGSNGELFF; CDR3 DNA: TGTGCCAGCAGTCAGACTAGCGGGAGTAACGGGGAGCTGTTTTTT
V gene: TRBV10-3; clone size: -; J gene: TRBJ1-5; D gene: -; CDR3 protein: CAISERGAGNQPQHF; CDR3 DNA: TGTGCCATCAGTGAGCGGGGGGCGGGAAATCAGCCCCAGCATTTT
V gene: TRBV14; clone size: -; J gene: TRBJ2-1; D gene: -; CDR3 protein: CASSPVSRGRNEQFF; CDR3 DNA: TGTGCCAGCAGCCCGGTGTCAAGGGGCCGAAATGAGCAGTTCTTC
V gene: TRBV5-1; clone size: -; J gene: TRBJ1-1; D gene: TRBD1; CDR3 protein: CASRKTQGAQNTEAFF; CDR3 DNA: TGCGCCAGCAGGAAAACCCAGGGGGCTCAGAACACTGAAGCTTTCTTT
V gene: TRBV20-1; clone size: many; J gene: TRBJ2-1; D gene: -; CDR3 protein: CSAWNRGSSYNEQFF; CDR3 DNA: TGCAGTGCTTGGAACCGGGGGAGCTCCTACAATGAGCAGTTCTTC
V gene: TRBV20-1; clone size: once; J gene: TRBJ1-3; D gene: TRBD1; CDR3 protein: CSARRQGRSGNTIYF; CDR3 DNA: TGCAGTGCTAGAAGACAGGGGAGGTCTGGAAACACCATATATTTT
V gene: TRBV12-3/TRBV12-4; clone size: many; J gene: TRBJ2-7; D gene: -; CDR3 protein: CASSSQTTSYEQYF; CDR3 DNA: TGTGCCAGCAGTTCCCAGACTACCTCCTACGAGCAGTACTTC
V gene: TRBV5-6; clone size: -; J gene: TRBJ2-1; D gene: TRBD2; CDR3 protein: CASSLNGRVNDQFF; CDR3 DNA: TGTGCCAGCAGCTTAAACGGGAGGGTCAATGACCAGTTCTTC
V gene: TRBV20-1; clone size: few; J gene: TRBJ2-3; D gene: -; CDR3 protein: CSASLGGTDTQYF; CDR3 DNA: TGCAGTGCTTCACTAGGGGGCACAGATACGCAGTATTTT
V gene: TRBV11-2; clone size: many; J gene: TRBJ2-3; D gene: -; CDR3 protein: CASSLDLYRVHTDTQYF; CDR3 DNA: TGTGCCAGCAGCTTAGACCTATACCGGGTCCACACAGATACGCAGTATTTT
V gene: TRBV11-2; clone size: -; J gene: TRBJ1-2; D gene: -; CDR3 protein: CASSFAGNPAGGYTF; CDR3 DNA: TGTGCCAGCAGCTTTGCTGGAAACCCCGCGGGCGGCTACACCTTC